This T cell receptor (beta chain) was recorded in a study of blood T cell repertoires in COVID-19. Per the original methods: Estimation of nucleated cell counts was performed using reference gene primer amplification. Assay: immunoSEQ multiplex PCR; the TCRdb copy retains only in-frame clones and omits some. V and J calls and clone size are given by that table; D and trimming were obtained from the DNA. The data contain under 200,000 clones, 80% to 90% of them singletons. This clone has ten or more counts. The source material was peripheral blood. The source of this sequence is an older woman who had recovered from COVID-19.

CDR3 loop: CASSPLGPSTDTQYF. CDR3 coding DNA: TGTGCCAGCAGCCCGCTTGGGCCTTCCACAGATACGCAGTATTTT. The chain employs TRBV14 and TRBJ2-3; D unclear. Germline CDR1 is SGHDN and CDR2 is FVKESK. V lost 4 bases to trimming and J lost 2 bases, with 13 bases between them. CDR3 length: 15 amino acids.